This note documents a single T cell receptor beta chain sequence. No antigen is known for it. The germline gives CDR1 MGHRA, CDR2 YSYEKL. The V and J ends lost 5 bases and 3 bases, in that order; junction bases with no gene match: 12. The CDR3 spans 16 residues. This entry comes from a study of T cell responses to AZD1222 COVID-19 vaccine. Here immunoSEQ multiplex PCR was the method, and the copy in TCRdb shows in-frame clones only, minus some. Among 150,000 or so clones, approximately 94% were seen once, and the ten largest hold around 2.6%. Overall study findings and caveats: Once two AZD1222 doses were given, Spike-specific TCR breadth and depth went up. Close to half of spike-specific TCRs reportedly recognize unmutated variant regions.

The sequence was obtained from an adult in good health. The chain has TRBV4-1 and TRBJ1-1; 7 positions match TRBD1. Material: peripheral blood, obtained on day 0 of AZD1222 vaccination. CDR3 sequence: CASSSPGGQGDTEAFF. The CDR3 bases are TGCGCCAGCAGCTCGCCAGGGGGGCAGGGAGACACTGAAGCTTTCTTT.